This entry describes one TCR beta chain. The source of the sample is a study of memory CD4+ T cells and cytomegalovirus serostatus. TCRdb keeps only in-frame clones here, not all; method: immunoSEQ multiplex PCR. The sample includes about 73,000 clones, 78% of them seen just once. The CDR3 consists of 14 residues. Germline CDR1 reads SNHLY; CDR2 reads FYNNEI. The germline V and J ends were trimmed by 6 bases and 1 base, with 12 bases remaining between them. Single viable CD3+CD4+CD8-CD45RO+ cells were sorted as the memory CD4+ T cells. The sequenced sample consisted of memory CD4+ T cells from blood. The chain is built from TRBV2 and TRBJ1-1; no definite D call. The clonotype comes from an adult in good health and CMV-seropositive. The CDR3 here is CASSRDRTNTEAFF. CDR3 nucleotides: TGTGCCAGCAGCCGAGATAGGACGAACACTGAAGCTTTCTTT.